Given below is one T cell receptor (beta chain) in context. This clone's antigen is unknown. The data belong to a study of synovial regulatory T cells in juvenile arthritis (dated by TCRdb to between 2014 and 2017). For the wider study: Among the sequenced patients, a few were classified as therapy-naive, methotrexate plus infliximab was given to one, methotrexate was given to more than 5, and treatment information was unavailable for one. The study compared the TCRbeta CDR3 repertoires of blood iaTreg cells, other blood Treg cells and synovial fluid Treg cells taken from matched patient samples. Although effector T cell subsets in the cohort were also sequenced for comparisons, the Treg dataset on its own covers only blood and synovial fluid Treg cells. Treg and Teff subsets from ten or so JIA patients with active disease were included in the TCR repertoire comparisons. What the research found in general, with its limitations: Across patients, iaTreg TCR repertoires were largely private, and these iaTreg repertoires partially overlapped with synovial Teff and blood CPL repertoires. Compared with other blood Treg cells, blood iaTreg cells had lower TCR diversity, a finding consistent with antigen-driven expansion. More CDR3 sequences were shared by synovial Treg cells with iaTreg cells than with other blood Treg cells, and a closer relation was confirmed by Chao-Jaccard similarity.

CDR1 and CDR2 were assigned from the germline V gene as SGDLS and YYNGEE. Its CDR3 holds 19 amino acids, cysteine through phenylalanine. Only the protein is on record. Receptor libraries were prepared by the immunoSEQ multiplex PCR assay. TCRbeta CDR3 sequencing was carried out by Adaptive Biotechnologies. On the study's bioinformatics: Repertoire similarity was assessed using the Chao-modified Jaccard index and the median clonotype overlap from 200 random subsamples at equal sample size. Similarity analyses were performed using either productive nucleotide sequences or in silico-translated amino acid sequences. To compare repertoires, the researchers applied hierarchical clustering with single linkage as well as t-SNE, based on Chao-modified Jaccard distances. After normalising for sample size, the researchers measured repertoire diversity with the Renyi index across a range of alpha values. The source is immuneACCESS, and TCRdb retained only in-frame sequences with V and J called. Part of the clones is not carried over; for the studies checked, unresolved V genes explain less than half of this, and the remainder is unexplained. V, J and clone size are those of that table, while D and trimming were read from the DNA. Per the sample table, the count is 9,000 to 10,000 clones. Together, the top ten hold roughly 0.9% of the sample.

The donors for the TCR repertoire analysis were approximately 11 juvenile idiopathic arthritis patients with active disease who had not reached inactive disease, of whom 3 were polyarticular and 8 were oligoarticular. The TCR-sequenced patients had a median age of around 11 years (range about 2.3-25) and median disease duration of 7 years (range 0.2-19.1). The samples for TCR repertoire analysis were obtained at two Italian centres. Peripheral blood mononuclear cells were isolated using a Histopaque-1077 density gradient and were cryopreserved in around 90% FCS with approximately 10% DMSO. The sample was Treg cells from blood. Per the publication, the cell subset or site label means: remaining (HLA-DR-negative) circulating blood Treg cells. The V and J genes are TRBV9 and TRBJ2-5; as DNA is missing, the TRBD2 call by TCRdb cannot be tested. The source of this sequence is a donor between 2 and 29 years old with juvenile idiopathic arthritis. The CDR3 amino acid sequence is: CASSVGPGTSGGTQETQYF.